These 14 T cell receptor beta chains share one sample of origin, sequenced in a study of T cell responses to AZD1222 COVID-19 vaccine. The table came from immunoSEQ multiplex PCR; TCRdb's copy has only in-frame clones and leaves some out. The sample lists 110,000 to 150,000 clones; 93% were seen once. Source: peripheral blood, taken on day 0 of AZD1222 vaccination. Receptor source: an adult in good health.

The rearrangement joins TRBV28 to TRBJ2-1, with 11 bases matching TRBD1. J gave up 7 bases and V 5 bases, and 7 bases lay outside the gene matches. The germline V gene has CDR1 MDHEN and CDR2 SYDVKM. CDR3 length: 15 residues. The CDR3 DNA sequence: TGTGCCAGCAGTGCCGGGACAGGGGGACCAAATGAGCAGTTCTTC. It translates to CASSAGTGGPNEQFF.

Here the CDR3 reads CASSFPGIGNTIYF. CDR3 in DNA: TGTGCCAGCAGCTTCCCAGGAATTGGAAACACCATATATTTT. The chain recombines TRBV11-3 with TRBJ1-3; D gene ambiguous. Germline values: CDR1 SGHNT, CDR2 YENEEA. This CDR3 region has 14 residues. The germline V and J ends were trimmed by 3 bases and 3 bases, with 9 bases remaining between them.

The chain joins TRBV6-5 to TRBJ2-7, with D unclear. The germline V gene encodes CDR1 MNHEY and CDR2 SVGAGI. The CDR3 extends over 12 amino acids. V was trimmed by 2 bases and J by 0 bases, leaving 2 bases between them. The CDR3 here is CASSYDSYEQYF. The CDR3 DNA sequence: TGTGCCAGCAGTTACGACTCCTACGAGCAGTACTTC.

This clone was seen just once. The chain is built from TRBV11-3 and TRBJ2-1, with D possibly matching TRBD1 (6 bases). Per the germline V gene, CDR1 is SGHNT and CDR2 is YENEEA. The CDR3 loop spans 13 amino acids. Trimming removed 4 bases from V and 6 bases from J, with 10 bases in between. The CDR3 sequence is CASSYRVGNEQFF. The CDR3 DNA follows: TGTGCCAGCAGCTACAGGGTAGGCAATGAGCAGTTCTTC.

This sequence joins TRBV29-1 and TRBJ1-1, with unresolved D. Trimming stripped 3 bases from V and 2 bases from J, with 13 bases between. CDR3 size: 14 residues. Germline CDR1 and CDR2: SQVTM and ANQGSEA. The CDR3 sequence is CSVDRTSANTEAFF. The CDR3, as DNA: TGCAGCGTTGACAGGACTTCTGCTAACACTGAAGCTTTCTTT.

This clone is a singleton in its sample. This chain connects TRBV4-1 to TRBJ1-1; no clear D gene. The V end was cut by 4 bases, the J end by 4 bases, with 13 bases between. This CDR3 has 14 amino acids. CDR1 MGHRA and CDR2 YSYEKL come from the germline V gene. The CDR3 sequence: CASSRGGSLTEAFF. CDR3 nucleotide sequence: TGCGCCAGCAGCCGAGGAGGGTCTCTCACTGAAGCTTTCTTT.

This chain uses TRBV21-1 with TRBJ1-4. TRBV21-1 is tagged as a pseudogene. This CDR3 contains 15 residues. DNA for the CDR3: TGTGCCAGCAGCAAAACAGCGGAAATTGAGGAAAAACTGTTTTTT. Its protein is CASSKTAEIEEKLFF.

CDR3 in DNA: TGCGCCAGCAGCTTGACCAACTACGAGCAGTACTTC. Residues: CASSLTNYEQYF. The chain carries TRBV5-1 and TRBJ2-7; D gene unclear. V dropped 1 base and J dropped 3 bases, with 5 bases sitting between them. CDR1 SGHRS and CDR2 YFSETQ come from the germline V gene. This CDR3 has 12 residues.

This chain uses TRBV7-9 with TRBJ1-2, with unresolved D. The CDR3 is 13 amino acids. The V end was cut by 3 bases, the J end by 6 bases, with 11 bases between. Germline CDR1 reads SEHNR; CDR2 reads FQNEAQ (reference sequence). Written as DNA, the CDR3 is TGTGCCAGCAGCTTCGAGTACTGGGATGGCTACACCTTC. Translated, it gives CASSFEYWDGYTF. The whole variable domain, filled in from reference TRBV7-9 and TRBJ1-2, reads DTGVSQNPRHKITKRGQNVTFRCDPISEHNRLYWYRQTLGQGPEFLTYFQNEAQLEKSRLLSDRFSAERPKGSFSTLEIQRTEQGDSAMYLCASSFEYWDGYTFGSGTRLTVV.

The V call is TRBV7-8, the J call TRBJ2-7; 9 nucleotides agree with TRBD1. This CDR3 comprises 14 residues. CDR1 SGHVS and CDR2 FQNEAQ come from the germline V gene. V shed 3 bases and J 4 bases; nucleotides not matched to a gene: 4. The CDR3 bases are TGTGCCAGCAGCTTTCGGGGACAGGGATACGAGCAGTACTTC. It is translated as CASSFRGQGYEQYF.

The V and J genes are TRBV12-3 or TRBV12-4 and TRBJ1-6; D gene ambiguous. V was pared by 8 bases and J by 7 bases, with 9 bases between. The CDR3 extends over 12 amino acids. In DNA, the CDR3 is TGTGCCAGCCGGCCGAGCAATTCACCCCTCCACTTT. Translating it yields CASRPSNSPLHF.

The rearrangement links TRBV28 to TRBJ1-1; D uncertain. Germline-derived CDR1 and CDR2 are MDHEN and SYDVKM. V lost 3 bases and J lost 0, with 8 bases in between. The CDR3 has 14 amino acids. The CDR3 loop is CASSFVALNTEAFF. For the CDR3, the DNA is TGTGCCAGCAGTTTCGTAGCCCTGAACACTGAAGCTTTCTTT.

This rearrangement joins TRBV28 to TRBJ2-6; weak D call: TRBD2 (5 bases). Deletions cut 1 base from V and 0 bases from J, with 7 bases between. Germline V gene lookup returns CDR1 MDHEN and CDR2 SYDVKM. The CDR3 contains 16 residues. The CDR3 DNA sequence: TGTGCCAGCAGTTTATTGGGGAGCTCTGGGGCCAACGTCCTGACTTTC. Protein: CASSLLGSSGANVLTF.

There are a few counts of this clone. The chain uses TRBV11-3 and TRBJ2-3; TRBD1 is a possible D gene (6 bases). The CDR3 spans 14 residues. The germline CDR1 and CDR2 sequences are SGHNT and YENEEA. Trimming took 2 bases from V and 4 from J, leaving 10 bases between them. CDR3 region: CASSLNRVADTQYF. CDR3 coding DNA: TGTGCCAGCAGCTTAAACAGGGTGGCAGATACGCAGTATTTT.